Below, one T cell receptor beta chain is given with its context. Its antigen is as yet unknown. Assay used: immunoSEQ multiplex PCR; TCRdb lists only in-frame clones, some missing. The sample records about 52,000 clones, 86% being singletons. Specified time point: cycle 4 day 1 (C4D1), after 6 weeks of nivolumab. Patients all relapsed after autologous stem cell transplantation, and there was variation in brentuximab vedotin exposure. The data derive from a study of PD-1 blockade in classical Hodgkin lymphoma. On the study more broadly: Patients received nivolumab 3 mg/kg intravenously every 2 weeks. Study-level findings and limits: At C4D1, TCR diversity had climbed significantly for CD4+ cells, though not for CD8+ cells.

Germline-derived CDR1 and CDR2 are SGHRS and YFSETQ. V lost 2 bases, J lost 2 bases, and 7 bases stayed unmatched. The CDR3 is made up of 15 amino acids. The V gene is TRBV5-1, the J gene TRBJ2-7, with 7 bases that match TRBD2. Sequences were derived from peripheral blood mononuclear cells (PBMCs), sampled before the fourth cycle of nivolumab. This sequence was found in a human donor with classical Hodgkin lymphoma. The CDR3 region has the DNA TGCGCCAGCAGCTTCGGCGCGGGAGTGACCTACGAGCAGTACTTC. It specifies CASSFGAGVTYEQYF.